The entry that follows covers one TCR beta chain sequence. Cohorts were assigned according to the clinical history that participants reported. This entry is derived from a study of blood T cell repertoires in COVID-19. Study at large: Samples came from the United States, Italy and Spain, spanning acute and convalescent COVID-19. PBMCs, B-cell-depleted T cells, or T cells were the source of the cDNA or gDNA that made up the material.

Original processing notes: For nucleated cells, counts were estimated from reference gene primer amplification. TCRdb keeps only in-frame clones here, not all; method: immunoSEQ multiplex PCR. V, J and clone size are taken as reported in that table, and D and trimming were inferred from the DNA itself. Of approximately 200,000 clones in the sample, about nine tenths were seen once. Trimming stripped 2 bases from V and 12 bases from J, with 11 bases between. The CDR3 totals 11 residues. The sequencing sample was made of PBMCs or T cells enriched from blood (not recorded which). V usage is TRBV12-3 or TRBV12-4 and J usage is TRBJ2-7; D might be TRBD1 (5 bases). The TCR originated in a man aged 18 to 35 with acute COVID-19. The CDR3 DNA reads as TGTGCCAGCAGTTTAAGCAGGGATGTGTACTTC. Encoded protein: CASSLSRDVYF.